This T cell receptor (beta chain) originates from a study of T cells after somatic rescue of genetic block. The data were produced by immunoSEQ multiplex PCR, yet TCRdb's version contains in-frame clones alone and is incomplete. This table holds tens of thousands of clones, around 92% found once. Germline CDR1 LGHNA, CDR2 YSLEER. The CDR3 loop spans 19 amino acids. V lost 4 bases and J lost 0; bases outside the gene matches: 13. The gene calls are TRBV4-3 and TRBJ2-3; TRBD2 aligns across 10 bases. This receptor was taken from a man in his forties or fifties. The material sequenced was peripheral blood mononuclear cells (PBMCs). CDR3 sequence (DNA): TGCGCCAGCAGCCTGGACAGGAGGCGACTAGCGGGCAGCACAGATACGCAGTATTTT. It specifies CASSLDRRRLAGSTDTQYF.